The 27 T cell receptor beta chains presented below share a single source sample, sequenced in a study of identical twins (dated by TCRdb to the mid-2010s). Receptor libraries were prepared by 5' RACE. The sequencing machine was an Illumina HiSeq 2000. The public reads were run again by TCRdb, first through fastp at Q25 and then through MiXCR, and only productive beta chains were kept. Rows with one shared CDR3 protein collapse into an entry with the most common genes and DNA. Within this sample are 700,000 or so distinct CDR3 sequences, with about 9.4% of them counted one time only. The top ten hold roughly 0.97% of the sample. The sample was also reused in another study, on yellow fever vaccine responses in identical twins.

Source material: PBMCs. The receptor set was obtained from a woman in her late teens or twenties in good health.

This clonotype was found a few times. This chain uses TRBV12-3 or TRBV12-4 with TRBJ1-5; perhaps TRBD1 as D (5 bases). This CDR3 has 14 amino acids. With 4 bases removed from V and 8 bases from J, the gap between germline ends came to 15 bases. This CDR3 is CASSSGGEGKPQHF. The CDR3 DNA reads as TGTGCCAGCAGTTCGGGGGGTGAGGGAAAGCCCCAGCATTTT.

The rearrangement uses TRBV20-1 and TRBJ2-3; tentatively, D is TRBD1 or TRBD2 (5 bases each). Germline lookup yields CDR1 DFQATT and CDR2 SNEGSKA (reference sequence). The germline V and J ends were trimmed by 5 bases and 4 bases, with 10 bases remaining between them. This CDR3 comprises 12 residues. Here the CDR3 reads CSASQGPDTQYF. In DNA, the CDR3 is TGCAGTGCTTCCCAGGGACCAGATACGCAGTATTTT.

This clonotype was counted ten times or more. The DNA for the CDR3 is TGTGCCAGCAATCGAGGCGAGACTTACTATTCCTACAATGAGCAGTTCTTC. Translating it yields CASNRGETYYSYNEQFF. This rearrangement joins TRBV12-3 or TRBV12-4 to TRBJ2-1; D gene uncertain. The V and J ends lost 7 bases and 1 base respectively, with 20 bases between them. This CDR3 has 17 residues.

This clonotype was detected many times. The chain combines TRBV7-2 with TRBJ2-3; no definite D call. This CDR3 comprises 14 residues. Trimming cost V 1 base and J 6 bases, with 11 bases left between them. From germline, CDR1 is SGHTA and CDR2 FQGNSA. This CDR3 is CASSLDVGVDTQYF. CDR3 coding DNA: TGTGCCAGCAGCTTAGACGTCGGCGTGGATACGCAGTATTTT.

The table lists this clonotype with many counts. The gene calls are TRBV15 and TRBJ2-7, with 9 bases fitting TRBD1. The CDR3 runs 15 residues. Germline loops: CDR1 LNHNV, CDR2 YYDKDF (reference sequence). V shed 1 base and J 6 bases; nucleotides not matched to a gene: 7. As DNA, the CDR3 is TGTGCCACCAGCAGAGGAAGGGACAGGGTACCCGAGCAGTACTTC. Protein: CATSRGRDRVPEQYF.

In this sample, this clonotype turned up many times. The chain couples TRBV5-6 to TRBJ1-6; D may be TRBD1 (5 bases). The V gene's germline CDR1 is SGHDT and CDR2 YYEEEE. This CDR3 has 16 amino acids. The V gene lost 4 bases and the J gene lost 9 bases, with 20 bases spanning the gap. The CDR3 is CASSPAGGQRSSPLHF. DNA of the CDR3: TGTGCCAGCAGCCCCGCCGGCGGACAACGGAGTTCACCCCTCCACTTT.

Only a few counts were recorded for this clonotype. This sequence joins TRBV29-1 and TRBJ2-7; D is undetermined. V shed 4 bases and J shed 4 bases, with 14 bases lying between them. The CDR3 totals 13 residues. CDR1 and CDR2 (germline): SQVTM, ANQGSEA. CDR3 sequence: CSVVSDRRYEQYF. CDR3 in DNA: TGCAGCGTTGTCTCGGACCGTCGGTACGAGCAGTACTTC.

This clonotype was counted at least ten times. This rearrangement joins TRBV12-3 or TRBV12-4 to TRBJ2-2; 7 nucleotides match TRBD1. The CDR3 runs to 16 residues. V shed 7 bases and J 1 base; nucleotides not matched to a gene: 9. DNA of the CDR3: TGTGCCAGCAAGCCTCCCGGGACAGTGAACACCGGGGAGCTGTTTTTT. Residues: CASKPPGTVNTGELFF.

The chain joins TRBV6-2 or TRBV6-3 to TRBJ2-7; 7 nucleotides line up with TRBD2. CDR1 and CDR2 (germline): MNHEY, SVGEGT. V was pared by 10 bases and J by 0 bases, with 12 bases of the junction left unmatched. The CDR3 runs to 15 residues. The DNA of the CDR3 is TGTGCCACCCAGACAGCGGGACGGGGCTCCTACGAGCAGTACTTC. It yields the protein CATQTAGRGSYEQYF.

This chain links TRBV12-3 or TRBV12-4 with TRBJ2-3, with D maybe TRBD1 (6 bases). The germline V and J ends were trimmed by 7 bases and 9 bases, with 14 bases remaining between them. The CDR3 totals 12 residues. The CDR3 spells CASTPGQGTQYF. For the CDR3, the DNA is TGTGCCAGCACCCCCGGTCAGGGGACGCAGTATTTT.

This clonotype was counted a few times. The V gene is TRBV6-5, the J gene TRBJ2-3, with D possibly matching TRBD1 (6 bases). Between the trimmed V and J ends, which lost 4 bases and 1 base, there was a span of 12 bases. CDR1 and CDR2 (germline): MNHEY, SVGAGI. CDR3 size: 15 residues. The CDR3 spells CASSLTTGGTDTQYF. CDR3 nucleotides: TGTGCCAGCAGTTTAACGACAGGCGGCACAGATACGCAGTATTTT.

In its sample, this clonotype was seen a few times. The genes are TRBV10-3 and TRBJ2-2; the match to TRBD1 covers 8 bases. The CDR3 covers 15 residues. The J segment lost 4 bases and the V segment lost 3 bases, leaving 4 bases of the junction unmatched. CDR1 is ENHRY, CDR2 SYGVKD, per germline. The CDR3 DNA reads TGTGCCATCAGTGAATATGGACAGGGCACCGGGGAGCTGTTTTTT. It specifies CAISEYGQGTGELFF.

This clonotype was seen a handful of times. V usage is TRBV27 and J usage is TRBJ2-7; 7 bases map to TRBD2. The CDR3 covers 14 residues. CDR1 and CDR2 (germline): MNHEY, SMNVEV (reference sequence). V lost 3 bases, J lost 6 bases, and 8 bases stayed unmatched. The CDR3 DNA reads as TGTGCCAGCAGTTTGGTCGCGGGAGTGACCGAGCAGTACTTC. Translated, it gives CASSLVAGVTEQYF.

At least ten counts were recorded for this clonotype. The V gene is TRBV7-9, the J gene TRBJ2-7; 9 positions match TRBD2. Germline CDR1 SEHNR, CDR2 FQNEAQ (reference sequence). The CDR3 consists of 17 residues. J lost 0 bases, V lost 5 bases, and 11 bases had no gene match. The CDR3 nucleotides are TGTGCCAGCAGCCCCCGCGGTAGCGGGAGATACTCCTACGAGCAGTACTTC. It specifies CASSPRGSGRYSYEQYF.

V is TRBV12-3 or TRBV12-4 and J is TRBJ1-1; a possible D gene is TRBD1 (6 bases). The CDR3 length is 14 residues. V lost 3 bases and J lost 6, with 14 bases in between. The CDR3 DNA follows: TGTGCCAGCAGTTTTGCGCCAGGGGTACCTGAAGCTTTCTTT. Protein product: CASSFAPGVPEAFF.

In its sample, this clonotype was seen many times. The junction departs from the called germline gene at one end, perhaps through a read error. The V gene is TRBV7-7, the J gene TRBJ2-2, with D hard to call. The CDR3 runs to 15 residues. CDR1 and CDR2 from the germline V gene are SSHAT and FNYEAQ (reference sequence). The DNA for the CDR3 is TGTGCTAGCAGCTTAGATGGGCTCGGCACCGGGGAGCTGTTTTTT. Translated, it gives CASSLDGLGTGELFF.

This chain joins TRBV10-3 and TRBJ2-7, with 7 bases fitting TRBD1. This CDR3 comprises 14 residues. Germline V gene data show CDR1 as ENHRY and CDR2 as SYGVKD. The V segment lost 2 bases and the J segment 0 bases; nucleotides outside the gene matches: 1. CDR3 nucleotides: TGTGCCATCAGTGAGAGACAGGGCTCCTACGAGCAGTACTTC. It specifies CAISERQGSYEQYF.

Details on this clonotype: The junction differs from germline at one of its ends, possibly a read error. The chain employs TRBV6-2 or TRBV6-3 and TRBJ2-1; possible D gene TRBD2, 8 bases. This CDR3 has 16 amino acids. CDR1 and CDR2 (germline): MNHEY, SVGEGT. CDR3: CASRTGWTSSHNEQFF. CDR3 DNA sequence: TGTGCCAGCAGGACAGGGTGGACTAGCTCCCACAATGAGCAGTTCTTC.

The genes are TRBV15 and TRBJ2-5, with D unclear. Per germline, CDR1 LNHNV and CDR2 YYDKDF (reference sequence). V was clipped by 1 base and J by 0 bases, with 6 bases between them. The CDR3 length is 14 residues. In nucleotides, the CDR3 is TGTGCCACCAGCAGAGTCGGGTACCAAGAGACCCAGTACTTC. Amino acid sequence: CATSRVGYQETQYF.

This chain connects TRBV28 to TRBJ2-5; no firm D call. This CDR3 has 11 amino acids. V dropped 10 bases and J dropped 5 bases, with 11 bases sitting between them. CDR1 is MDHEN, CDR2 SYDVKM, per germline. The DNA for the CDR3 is TGTGCCACCACAACTCTGGAGACCCAGTACTTC. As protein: CATTTLETQYF.

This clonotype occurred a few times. CDR3 nucleotides: TGTGCCAGCAGTCTAGGACAGGGGAAGTGGGAGACCCAGTACTTC. Residues: CASSLGQGKWETQYF. The V gene is TRBV6-2 or TRBV6-3, the J gene TRBJ2-5; 9 positions agree with TRBD1. Trimming took 5 bases from V and 5 from J; bases not matched to a gene: 9. Germline values: CDR1 MNHEY, CDR2 SVGEGT. The CDR3 is 15 residues long.

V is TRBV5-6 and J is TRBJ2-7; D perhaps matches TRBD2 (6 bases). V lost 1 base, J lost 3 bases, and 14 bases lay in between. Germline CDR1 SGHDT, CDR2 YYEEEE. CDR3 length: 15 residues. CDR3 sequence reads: CASSLPGTADYEQYF. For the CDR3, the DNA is TGTGCCAGCAGCTTGCCAGGGACTGCGGACTACGAGCAGTACTTC.

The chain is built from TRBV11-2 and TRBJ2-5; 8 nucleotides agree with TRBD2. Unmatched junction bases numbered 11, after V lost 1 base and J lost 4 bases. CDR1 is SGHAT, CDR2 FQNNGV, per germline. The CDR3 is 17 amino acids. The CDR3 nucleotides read TGTGCCAGCAGCTTAGCCCCGGCGGGAGGCGGTGGAGAGACCCAGTACTTC. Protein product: CASSLAPAGGGGETQYF.

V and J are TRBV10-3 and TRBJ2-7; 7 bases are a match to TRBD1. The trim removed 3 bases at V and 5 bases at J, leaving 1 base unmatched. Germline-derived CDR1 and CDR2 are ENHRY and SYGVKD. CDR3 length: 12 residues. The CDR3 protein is CAISDTGDEQYF. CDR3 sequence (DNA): TGTGCCATCAGTGACACAGGGGACGAGCAGTACTTC.

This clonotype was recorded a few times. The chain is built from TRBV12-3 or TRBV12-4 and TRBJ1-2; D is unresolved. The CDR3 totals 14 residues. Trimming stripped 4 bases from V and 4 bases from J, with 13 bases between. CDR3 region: CASSSGLRAYGYTF. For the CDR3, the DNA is TGTGCCAGCAGTTCCGGCCTTAGGGCCTATGGCTACACCTTC.

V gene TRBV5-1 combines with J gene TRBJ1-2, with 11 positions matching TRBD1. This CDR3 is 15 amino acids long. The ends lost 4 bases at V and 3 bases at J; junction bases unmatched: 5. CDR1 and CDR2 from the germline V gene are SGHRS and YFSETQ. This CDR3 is CASSKGQGVYYGYTF. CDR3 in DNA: TGCGCCAGCAGCAAGGGACAGGGGGTTTACTATGGCTACACCTTC.

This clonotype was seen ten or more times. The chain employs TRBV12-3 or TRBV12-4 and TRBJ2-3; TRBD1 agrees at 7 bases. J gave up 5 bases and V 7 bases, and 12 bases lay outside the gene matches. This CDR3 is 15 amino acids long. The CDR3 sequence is CASTLGQSQGDTQYF. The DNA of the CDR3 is TGTGCCAGCACCCTGGGACAGTCCCAGGGAGATACGCAGTATTTT.